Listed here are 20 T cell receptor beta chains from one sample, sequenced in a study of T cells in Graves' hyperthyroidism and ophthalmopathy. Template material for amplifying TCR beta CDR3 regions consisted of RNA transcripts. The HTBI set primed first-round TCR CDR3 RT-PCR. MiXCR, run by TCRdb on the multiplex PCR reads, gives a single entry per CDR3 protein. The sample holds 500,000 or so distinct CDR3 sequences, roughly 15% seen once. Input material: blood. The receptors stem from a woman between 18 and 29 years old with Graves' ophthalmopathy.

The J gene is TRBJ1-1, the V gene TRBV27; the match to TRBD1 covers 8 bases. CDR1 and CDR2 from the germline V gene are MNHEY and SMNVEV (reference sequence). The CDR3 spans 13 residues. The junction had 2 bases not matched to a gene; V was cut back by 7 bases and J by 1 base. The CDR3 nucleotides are TGTGCCAGCAAGGGACAGGAGAACACTGAAGCTTTCTTT. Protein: CASKGQENTEAFF.

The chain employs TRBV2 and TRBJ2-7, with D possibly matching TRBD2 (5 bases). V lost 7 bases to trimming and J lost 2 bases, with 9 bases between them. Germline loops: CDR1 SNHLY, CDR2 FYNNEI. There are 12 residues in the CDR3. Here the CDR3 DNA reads TGTGCCAGCACCGAGGGAACCTACGAGCAGTACTTC. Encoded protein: CASTEGTYEQYF.

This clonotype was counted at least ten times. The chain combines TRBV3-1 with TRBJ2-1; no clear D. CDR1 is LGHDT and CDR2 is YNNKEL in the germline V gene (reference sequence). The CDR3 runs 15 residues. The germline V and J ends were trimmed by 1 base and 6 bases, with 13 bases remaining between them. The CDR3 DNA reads TGTGCCAGCAGCCAAGGGGCCGGTCCTCTCAATGAGCAGTTCTTC. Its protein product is CASSQGAGPLNEQFF.

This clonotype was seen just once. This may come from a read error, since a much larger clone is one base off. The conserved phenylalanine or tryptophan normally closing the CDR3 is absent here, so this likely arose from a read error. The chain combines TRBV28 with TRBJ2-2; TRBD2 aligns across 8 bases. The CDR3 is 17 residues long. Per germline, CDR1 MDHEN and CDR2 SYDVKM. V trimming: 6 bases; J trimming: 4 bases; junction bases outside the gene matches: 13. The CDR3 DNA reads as TGTGCCAGCAGGACCCTAGAGAGCGGGAGAGGCACCGGGGAGCTGTTTCTT. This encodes CASRTLESGRGTGELFL.

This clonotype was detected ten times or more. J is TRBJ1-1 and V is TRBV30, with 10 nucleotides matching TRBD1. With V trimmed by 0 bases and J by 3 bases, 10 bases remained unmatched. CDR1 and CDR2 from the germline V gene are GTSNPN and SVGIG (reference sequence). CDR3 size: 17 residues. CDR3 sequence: CAWSVLVTGGLDTEAFF. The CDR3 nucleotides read TGTGCCTGGAGTGTACTTGTGACAGGGGGCCTAGACACTGAAGCTTTCTTT.

The CDR3 region has the DNA TGTGCCAGCAGCTTAGCGCTGGACGGGAACTATGGCTACACCTTC. Amino acids: CASSLALDGNYGYTF. The chain carries TRBV7-8 and TRBJ1-2; D ambiguous. The V gene lost 0 bases and the J gene lost 2 bases, with 10 bases spanning the gap. The CDR3 totals 15 residues. Germline CDR1 reads SGHVS; CDR2 reads FQNEAQ.

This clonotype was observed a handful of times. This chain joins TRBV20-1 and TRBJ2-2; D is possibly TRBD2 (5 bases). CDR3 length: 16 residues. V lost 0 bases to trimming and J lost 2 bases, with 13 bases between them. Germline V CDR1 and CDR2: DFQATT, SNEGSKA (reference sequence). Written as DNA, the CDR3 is TGCAGTGCTAGAGATCTAAAGGGAGTAAACACCGGGGAGCTGTTTTTT. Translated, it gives CSARDLKGVNTGELFF.

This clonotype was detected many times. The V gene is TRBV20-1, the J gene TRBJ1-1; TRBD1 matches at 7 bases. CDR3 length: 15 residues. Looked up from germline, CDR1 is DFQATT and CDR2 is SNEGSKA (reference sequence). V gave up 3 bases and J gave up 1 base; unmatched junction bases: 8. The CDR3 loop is CSARDPRQGNTEAFF. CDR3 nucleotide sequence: TGCAGTGCTAGGGATCCCCGACAGGGGAACACTGAAGCTTTCTTT.

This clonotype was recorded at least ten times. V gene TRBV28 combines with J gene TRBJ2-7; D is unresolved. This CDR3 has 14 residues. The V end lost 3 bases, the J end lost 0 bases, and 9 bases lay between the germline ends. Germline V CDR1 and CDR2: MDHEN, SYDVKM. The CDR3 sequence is CASSFLGSSYEQYF. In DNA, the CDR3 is TGTGCCAGCAGTTTCCTAGGAAGCTCCTACGAGCAGTACTTC.

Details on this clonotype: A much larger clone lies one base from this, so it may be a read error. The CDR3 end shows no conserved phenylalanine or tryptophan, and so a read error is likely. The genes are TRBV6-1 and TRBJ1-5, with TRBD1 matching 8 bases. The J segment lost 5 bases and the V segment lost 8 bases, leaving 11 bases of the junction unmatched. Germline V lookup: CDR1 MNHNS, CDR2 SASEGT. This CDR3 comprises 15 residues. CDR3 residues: CASRDLDRVHQPQHL. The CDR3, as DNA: TGTGCCAGCCGCGACTTGGACAGGGTCCATCAGCCCCAGCATTTA.

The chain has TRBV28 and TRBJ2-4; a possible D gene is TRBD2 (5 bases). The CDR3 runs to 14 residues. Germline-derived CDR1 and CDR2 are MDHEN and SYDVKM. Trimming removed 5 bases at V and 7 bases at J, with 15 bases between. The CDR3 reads CASSPRSPGNIQYF. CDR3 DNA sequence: TGTGCCAGCAGTCCCCGCTCCCCGGGGAACATTCAGTACTTC.

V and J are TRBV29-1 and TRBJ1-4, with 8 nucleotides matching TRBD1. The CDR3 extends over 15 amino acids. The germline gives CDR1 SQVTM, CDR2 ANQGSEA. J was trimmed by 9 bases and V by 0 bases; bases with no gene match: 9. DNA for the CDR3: TGCAGCGTTGAAGATCGTAAGACAGGGGTTAAAAAACTGTTTTTT. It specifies CSVEDRKTGVKKLFF.

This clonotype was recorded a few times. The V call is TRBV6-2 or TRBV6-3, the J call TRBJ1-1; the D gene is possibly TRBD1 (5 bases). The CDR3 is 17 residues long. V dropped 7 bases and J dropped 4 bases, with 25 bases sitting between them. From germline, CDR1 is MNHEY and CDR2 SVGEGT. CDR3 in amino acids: CASNRGGVMNGGTEAFF. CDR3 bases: TGTGCCAGCAACCGGGGGGGGGTAATGAATGGGGGCACTGAAGCTTTCTTT.

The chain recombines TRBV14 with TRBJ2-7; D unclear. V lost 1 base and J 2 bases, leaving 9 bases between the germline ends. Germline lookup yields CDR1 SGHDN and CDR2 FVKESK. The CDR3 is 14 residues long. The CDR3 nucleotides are TGTGCCAGCAGCCAAGGTGTCCGGACCTACGAGCAGTACTTC. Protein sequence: CASSQGVRTYEQYF.

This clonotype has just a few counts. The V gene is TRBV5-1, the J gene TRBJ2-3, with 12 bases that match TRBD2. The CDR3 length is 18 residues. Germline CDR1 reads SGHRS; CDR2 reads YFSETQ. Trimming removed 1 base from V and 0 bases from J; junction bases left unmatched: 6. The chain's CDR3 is CASSLILAGGPSTDTQYF. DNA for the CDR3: TGCGCCAGCAGCTTGATCCTAGCGGGGGGGCCTAGCACAGATACGCAGTATTTT.

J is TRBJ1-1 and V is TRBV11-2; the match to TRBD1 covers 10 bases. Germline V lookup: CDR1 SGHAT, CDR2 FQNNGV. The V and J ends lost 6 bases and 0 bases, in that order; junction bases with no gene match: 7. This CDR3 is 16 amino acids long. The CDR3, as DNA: TGTGCCAGCAGTCGGGACAGGGGTCTCATGAACACTGAAGCTTTCTTT. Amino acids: CASSRDRGLMNTEAFF.

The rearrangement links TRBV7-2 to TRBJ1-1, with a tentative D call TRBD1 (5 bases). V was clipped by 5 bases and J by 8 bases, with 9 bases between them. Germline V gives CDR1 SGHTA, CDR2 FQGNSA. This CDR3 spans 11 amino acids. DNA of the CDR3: TGTGCCAGCAGCCCCGACAGAGAAGCTTTCTTT. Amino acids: CASSPDREAFF.

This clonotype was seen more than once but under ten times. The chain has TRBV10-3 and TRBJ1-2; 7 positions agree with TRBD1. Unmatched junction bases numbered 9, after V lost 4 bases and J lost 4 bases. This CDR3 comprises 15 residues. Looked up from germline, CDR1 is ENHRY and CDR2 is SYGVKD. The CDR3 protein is CAISGGQENSYGYTF. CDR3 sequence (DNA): TGTGCCATCAGTGGTGGACAGGAAAATAGCTATGGCTACACCTTC.

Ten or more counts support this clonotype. The CDR3 loop reads CATSGSRGYNTEAFF. Here the CDR3 DNA reads TGTGCCACCAGCGGATCGAGGGGGTACAACACTGAAGCTTTCTTT. The chain combines TRBV15 with TRBJ1-1, with a weak D call TRBD1 (6 bases). Trimming removed 5 bases from V and 2 bases from J, with 15 bases in between. The CDR3 is 15 residues long. The germline V gene encodes CDR1 LNHNV and CDR2 YYDKDF (reference sequence).

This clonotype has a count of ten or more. CDR3 nucleotide sequence: TGTGCCAGCAGCCCCCCAGACAGTCCTGAAGCTTTCTTT. Its translation: CASSPPDSPEAFF. V is TRBV11-3 and J is TRBJ1-1, with D possibly matching TRBD1 (5 bases). CDR1 is SGHNT, CDR2 YENEEA, per germline. Trimming cost V 5 bases and J 6 bases, with 13 bases left between them. The CDR3 length is 13 residues. The whole variable domain, remainder taken from reference TRBV11-3 and TRBJ1-1, is EAGVVQSPRYKIIEKKQPVAFWCNPISGHNTLYWYLQNLGQGPELLIRYENEEAVDDSQLPKDRFSAERLKGVDSTLKIQPAELGDSAVYLCASSPPDSPEAFFGQGTRLTVV.